Listed below are T cell receptor beta chains from one sample, sequenced in a study of T cell responses to AZD1222 COVID-19 vaccine. The protocol was immunoSEQ multiplex PCR, while the TCRdb copy is restricted to in-frame clones and leaves out a portion. The top ten hold 5% to 7% of the sample, which has approximately 180,000 clones, 85% to 90% seen once. The sample consisted of peripheral blood, taken on day 0 of AZD1222 vaccination. The receptors shown here come from an adult in good health. Both conserved end residues are part of each CDR3. A D gene is named only where the DNA matches it firmly. Some rows mark clone size as missing; the rest say once, few, many or name a class of expanded clone.

TRBD1	TRBJ1-4	.	TRBV5-5	CASSLGAAGGREKLFF	TGTGCCAGCAGCTTGGGGGCTGCAGGGGGAAGAGAAAAACTGTTTTTT
.	TRBJ2-7	.	TRBV7-9	CASSLGSVHEQYF	TGTGCCAGCAGCTTAGGGTCAGTCCACGAGCAGTACTTC
TRBD1	TRBJ1-1	once	TRBV30	CAWSVRDRGPQAFF	TGTGCCTGGAGTGTACGGGACAGGGGGCCACAAGCTTTCTTT
.	TRBJ2-2	.	TRBV24-1	CATSDYGVRPGELFF	TGTGCCACCAGTGATTATGGAGTTCGTCCCGGGGAGCTGTTTTTT
.	TRBJ1-2	.	TRBV5-1	CASSRDEGTQGGYTF	TGCGCCAGCTCCAGGGATGAGGGGACGCAGGGTGGCTACACCTTC
TRBD2	TRBJ2-7	.	TRBV10-3	CAIRGLDPTYEQYF	TGTGCCATCAGGGGACTAGACCCCACCTACGAGCAGTACTTC
.	TRBJ1-4	medium-sized	TRBV4-2	CASSQEGPPGGETNEKLFF	TGTGCCAGCAGCCAAGAAGGGCCCCCGGGGGGCGAAACTAATGAAAAACTGTTTTTT
.	TRBJ2-7	.	TRBV27	CASSSIDRPYEQYF	TGTGCCAGCAGTTCCATTGACAGGCCATACGAGCAGTACTTC
.	TRBJ2-1	.	TRBV5-8	CASSRRGISNEQFF	TGTGCCAGCAGCCGTCGGGGAATTAGCAATGAGCAGTTCTTC
.	TRBJ2-7	once	TRBV7-7	CASSLANGYEQYF	TGTGCTAGCAGCTTAGCGAACGGCTACGAGCAGTACTTC
.	TRBJ2-4	.	TRBV5-1	CASSLARARGLAKNIQYF	TGCGCCAGCAGCTTGGCAAGGGCTAGGGGCCTAGCCAAAAACATTCAGTACTTC